This passage covers 8 T cell receptor beta chains from one sample sequenced in a study of tumor and adjacent non-tumor tissue in lung cancer. The library came from three nested PCR rounds adapted from ARM-PCR protocols. Via MiXCR, TCRdb re-called the multiplex PCR reads, giving one row per CDR3 protein. The table shows approximately 76,000 distinct CDR3 sequences, with around two thirds occurring only once. No cell sorting was done before RNA was extracted from the tissue. The specimen sequenced was lung tumor tissue. All receptors come from a woman between 70 and 85 years old with non-small cell lung cancer.

The chain is built from TRBV29-1 and TRBJ2-1, with D hard to call. V was clipped by 5 bases and J by 6 bases, with 14 bases between them. This CDR3 region has 13 residues. Germline-derived CDR1 and CDR2 are SQVTM and ANQGSEA. In DNA, the CDR3 is TGCAGCGTTCGATTAGTTTGGGTCAATGAGCAGTTCTTC. Its translation: CSVRLVWVNEQFF.

This clonotype was observed a few times. V is TRBV29-1 and J is TRBJ2-7; 8 bases are a match to TRBD1. This CDR3 region has 15 residues. Germline CDR1 and CDR2: SQVTM and ANQGSEA. Unmatched junction bases numbered 14, after V lost 4 bases and J lost 6 bases. In DNA form, the CDR3 reads TGCAGCGTTGGAAAGGGACAGGTAAAGGCCTGCGAGCAGTACTTC. Amino acid sequence: CSVGKGQVKACEQYF.

To note about this clonotype: This may arise from a read error, as a much more abundant clone is one base away. The chain uses TRBV28 and TRBJ1-5, with a weak D call TRBD1 (6 bases). Germline lookup yields CDR1 MDHEN and CDR2 SYDVKM. Between the trimmed V and J ends, which lost 6 bases and 2 bases, there was a span of 14 bases. This CDR3 region has 15 residues. As DNA, the CDR3 is TGTGCCAGCAGCCCACCGAGGGGGGGCAATCAGCCCCAGCATTTT. Encoded protein: CASSPPRGGNQPQHF. Using reference TRBV28 and TRBJ1-5 for the parts outside the CDR3, the full variable domain is DVKVTQSSRYLVKRTGEKVFLECVQDMDHENMFWYRQDPGLGLRLIYFSYDVKMKEKGDIPEGYSVSREKKERFSLILESASTNQTSMYLCASSPPRGGNQPQHFGDGTRLSIL.

Remarks on this clonotype: This is likely a read error, given that the CDR3 carries no conserved phenylalanine or tryptophan at its end. The DNA of the CDR3 is TGCGCCAGCAGCCAAGTCCTAGCGGCTTACAATAAGCAGTTCTTA. Amino acid sequence: CASSQVLAAYNKQFL. The chain joins TRBV4-1 to TRBJ2-1; 7 nucleotides line up with TRBD2. The CDR3 contains 15 residues. Per germline, CDR1 MGHRA and CDR2 YSYEKL.

Judged by abundance, this clonotype is medium-sized. Here the CDR3 DNA reads TGTGCCAGCAGCCCGCGGCAGGGCTGGGGCAATGAGCAGTTCTTC. Protein: CASSPRQGWGNEQFF. The gene calls are TRBV11-3 and TRBJ2-1; D is possibly TRBD1 (5 bases). Between the trimmed V and J ends, which lost 5 bases and 6 bases, there was a span of 17 bases. In germline, CDR1 is SGHNT, CDR2 YENEEA. The CDR3 extends over 15 amino acids.

As concerns this clonotype: Because the CDR3 is missing its conserved closing phenylalanine or tryptophan, this is likely a read error. This rearrangement joins TRBV11-1 to TRBJ2-1; the match to TRBD2 covers 9 bases. The ends lost 7 bases at V and 8 bases at J; junction bases unmatched: 9. The CDR3 loop spans 14 amino acids. CDR1 is SGHAT and CDR2 is FQDESV in the germline V gene (reference sequence). CDR3 nucleotide sequence: TGTGCCAGCACCCCGCGGGAGGGCCGCTATGAGCAGTTCTCA. Its protein product is CASTPREGRYEQFS.

Ten or more counts support this clonotype. The V call is TRBV28, the J call TRBJ1-2, with TRBD1 identical over 7 bases. Trimming at V came to 4 bases and at J to 4 bases, leaving 9 bases not matched to a gene. This CDR3 spans 15 amino acids. Per the germline V gene, CDR1 is MDHEN and CDR2 is SYDVKM. This CDR3 reads CASSSRTGDSYGYTF. The CDR3 DNA reads TGTGCCAGCAGTTCCAGGACAGGAGATTCCTATGGCTACACCTTC.

For this clonotype: An end of the junction differs from the germline gene, which may be a read error. This chain connects TRBV29-1 to TRBJ2-7; a weak D match, TRBD2 (5 bases). The V gene's germline CDR1 is SQVTM and CDR2 ANQGSEA. CDR3 length equals 8 residues. In DNA form, the CDR3 reads TGCAGCGTTTCGACGCGGGACTTC. Protein: CSVSTRDF.